This T cell receptor (beta chain) was sequenced for a study of PD-L1 blockade in urothelial cancer. Study-level information: There were a median of around 140,000 T cells in blood samples.

This clone has just a few counts. In each PCR, synthetic TCR analog templates were spiked in. The assay was immunoSEQ multiplex PCR, and TCRdb's table has in-frame clones only and misses some. The repertoire holds approximately 48,000 clones, with roughly 86% as singletons. This CDR3 comprises 13 residues. Germline loops: CDR1 GTSNPN, CDR2 SVGIG (reference sequence). V was cut by 3 bases and J by 7 bases, with 15 bases left in between. The TCR sequence derives from a man aged 55 to 70 with urothelial cancer. V and J are TRBV30 and TRBJ1-2; D is perhaps TRBD1 (6 bases). The source material was PBMCs, sampled around atezolizumab (anti-PD-L1) treatment. CDR3 in amino acids: CAWRSTGSGGYTF. In DNA form, the CDR3 reads TGTGCCTGGAGGTCAACAGGGAGCGGTGGCTACACCTTC.